This note documents a single TCR beta chain sequence. This sample was taken from a study of blood T cell repertoires in COVID-19. Study at large: COVID-19 samples collected from the United States, Italy and Spain covered acute and convalescent phases. The analysed material was cDNA or gDNA that came from T cells, B-cell-depleted T cells, or PBMCs.

In the original workflow: Using reference gene primer amplification, nucleated cell counts were estimated. Sequencing was performed with immunoSEQ multiplex PCR; in TCRdb, only in-frame clones are kept and a portion is missing. Clone size and the V and J calls come from that table; the DNA yielded D and trimming. The sample holds 200,000 to 250,000 clones, 85% to 90% seen once. This CDR3 has 18 residues. Germline trimming cut 0 bases from V and 1 base from J; bases unmatched to any gene: 5. Germline assignment: CDR1 LGHNA and CDR2 YNFKEQ. This TCR came from a man aged 55 to 70 with acute or convalescent COVID-19. This rearrangement joins TRBV4-2 to TRBJ2-3; 12 bases are a match to TRBD2. Material: peripheral blood. CDR3: CASSQEALAGGGTDTQYF. The CDR3 DNA follows: TGTGCCAGCAGCCAAGAGGCGCTAGCGGGGGGGGGCACAGATACGCAGTATTTT.